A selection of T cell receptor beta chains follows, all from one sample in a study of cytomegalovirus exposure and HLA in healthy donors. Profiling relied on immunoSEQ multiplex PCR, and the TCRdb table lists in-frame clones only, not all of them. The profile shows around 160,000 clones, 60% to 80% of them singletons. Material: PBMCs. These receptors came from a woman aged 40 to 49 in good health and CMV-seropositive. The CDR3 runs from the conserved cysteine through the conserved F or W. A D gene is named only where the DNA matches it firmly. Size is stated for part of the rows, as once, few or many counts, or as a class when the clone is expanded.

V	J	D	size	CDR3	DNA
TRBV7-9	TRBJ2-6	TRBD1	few	CASSRGGAGANVLTF	TGTGCCAGCAGCCGAGGGGGCGCTGGGGCCAACGTCCTGACTTTC
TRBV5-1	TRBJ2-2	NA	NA	CASSSAVSGTGELFF	TGCGCCAGCAGCTCCGCGGTGTCGGGCACCGGGGAGCTGTTTTTT
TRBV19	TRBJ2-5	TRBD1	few	CASTPTGSGVKTQYF	TGTGCCAGTACCCCGACAGGGTCTGGGGTGAAGACCCAGTACTTC
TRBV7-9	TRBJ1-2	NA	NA	CASSSRDYNYTF	TGTGCCAGCAGCTCCAGGGACTATAATTACACCTTC
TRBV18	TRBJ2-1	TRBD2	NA	CASSPLLAGSYNEQFF	TGTGCCAGCTCACCTCTACTAGCGGGCTCCTACAATGAGCAGTTCTTC
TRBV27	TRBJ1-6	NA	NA	CASTYSISSYNSPLHF	TGTGCCAGCACCTACAGCATAAGCTCCTATAATTCACCCCTCCACTTT
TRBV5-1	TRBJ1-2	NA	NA	CASSLGVAGIYGYTF	TGCGCCAGCAGCTTGGGGGTCGCGGGAATCTATGGCTACACCTTC
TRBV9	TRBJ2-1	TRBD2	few	CASSVLAGGDNEQFF	TGTGCCAGCAGTGTCTTAGCGGGGGGCGACAATGAGCAGTTCTTC
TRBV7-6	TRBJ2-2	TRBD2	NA	CASSRGGLAGELFF	TGTGCCAGCAGCCGGGGGGGGCTGGCCGGGGAGCTGTTTTTT
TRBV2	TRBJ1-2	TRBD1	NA	CASSEAGQRPDYGYTF	TGTGCCAGCAGTGAAGCGGGACAGCGCCCTGACTATGGCTACACCTTC
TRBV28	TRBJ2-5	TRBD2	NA	CASSLALAGGPSETQYF	TGTGCCAGCAGTCTCGCACTAGCGGGGGGGCCGTCGGAGACCCAGTACTTC
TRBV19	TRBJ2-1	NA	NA	CASSIPGAWNEQFF	TGTGCCAGTAGTATTCCTGGGGCCTGGAATGAGCAGTTCTTC
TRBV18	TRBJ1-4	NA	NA	CASSPRLATNEKLFF	TGTGCCAGCTCTCCCAGATTGGCAACTAATGAAAAACTGTTTTTT
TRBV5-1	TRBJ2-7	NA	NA	CASSLTLTYEQYF	TGCGCCAGCAGCTTAACACTAACCTACGAGCAGTACTTC
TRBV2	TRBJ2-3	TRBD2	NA	CASSARTSGGTDTQYF	TGTGCCAGCAGTGCCCGCACTAGCGGGGGTACAGATACGCAGTATTTT
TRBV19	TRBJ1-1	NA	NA	CASSSSGPNTEAFF	TGTGCCAGTAGTTCGTCAGGGCCGAACACTGAAGCTTTCTTT
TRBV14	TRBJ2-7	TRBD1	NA	CASSQRGLDSYEQYF	TGTGCCAGCAGCCAAAGGGGGCTGGACTCCTACGAGCAGTACTTC
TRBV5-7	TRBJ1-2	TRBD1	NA	CASRLGQGF	TGTGCCAGCAGATTGGGACAGGGGTTC
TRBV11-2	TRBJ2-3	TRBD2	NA	CASSFFGLAGGRDTQYF	TGTGCCAGCAGCTTCTTTGGACTAGCGGGGGGGCGGGATACGCAGTATTTT
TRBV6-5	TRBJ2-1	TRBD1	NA	CASSYSTGQGTNEQFF	TGTGCCAGCAGTTACTCGACCGGACAGGGTACTAATGAGCAGTTCTTC
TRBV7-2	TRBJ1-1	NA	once	CASRGQLNTEAFF	TGTGCCAGCAGGGGACAACTGAACACTGAAGCTTTCTTT
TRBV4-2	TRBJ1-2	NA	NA	CASSQEAVYGYTF	TGTGCCAGCAGCCAAGAGGCAGTCTATGGCTACACCTTC
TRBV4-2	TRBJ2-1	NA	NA	CASSHLVGEQFF	TGTGCCAGCAGCCATCTAGTTGGAGAGCAGTTCTTC
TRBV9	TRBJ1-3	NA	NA	CASSAVGGGSGNTIYF	TGTGCCAGCAGCGCAGTGGGGGGGGGCTCTGGAAACACCATATATTTT
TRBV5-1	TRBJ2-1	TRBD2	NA	CASSLIAGGFEQFF	TGCGCCAGCAGCTTAATAGCGGGGGGCTTTGAGCAGTTCTTC
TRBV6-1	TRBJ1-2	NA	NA	CASSTRDTANYGYTF	TGTGCCAGCAGTACCCGGGACACCGCTAACTATGGCTACACCTTC
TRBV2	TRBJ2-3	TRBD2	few	CATRAGGLEVPYF	TGTGCCACCAGAGCGGGGGGGCTTGAGGTACCGTATTTT
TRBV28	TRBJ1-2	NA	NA	CASSFDVGGYTF	TGTGCCAGCAGTTTTGATGTCGGTGGCTACACCTTC
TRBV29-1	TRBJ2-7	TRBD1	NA	CSLRQGGEQYF	TGCAGCCTCAGACAGGGCGGAGAGCAGTACTTC
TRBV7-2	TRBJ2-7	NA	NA	CASSYPGGEQYF	TGTGCCAGCAGCTACCCCGGGGGAGAGCAGTACTTC
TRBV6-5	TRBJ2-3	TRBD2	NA	CASSYQAGAGDTQYF	TGTGCCAGCAGCTATCAAGCGGGGGCTGGAGATACGCAGTATTTT
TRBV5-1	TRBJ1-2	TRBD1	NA	CASSSSGTGGSGYTF	TGCGCCAGCAGCTCCTCAGGGACAGGGGGCTCTGGCTACACCTTC
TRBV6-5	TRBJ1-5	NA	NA	CASRPFYRERQPQHF	TGTGCCAGCAGACCCTTTTACAGGGAGCGTCAGCCCCAGCATTTT
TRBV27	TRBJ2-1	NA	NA	CASSPLLYNEQFF	TGTGCCAGCAGTCCCCTCCTCTACAATGAGCAGTTCTTC
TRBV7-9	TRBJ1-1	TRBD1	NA	CASRQQGTNTEAFF	TGTGCCAGCAGGCAACAGGGGACGAACACTGAAGCTTTCTTT
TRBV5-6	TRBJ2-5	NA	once	CASRTRTRQETQYF	TGTGCCAGCAGAACGCGAACTCGTCAAGAGACCCAGTACTTC
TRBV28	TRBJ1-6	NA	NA	CASKWGMFNSPLHF	TGTGCCAGCAAATGGGGCATGTTTAACTCACCCCTCCACTTT
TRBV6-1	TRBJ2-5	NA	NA	CASSNPGGLQETQYF	TGTGCCAGCAGCAACCCGGGGGGCCTCCAAGAGACCCAGTACTTC
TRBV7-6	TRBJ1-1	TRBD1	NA	CASSPQQGGVAEAFF	TGTGCCAGCAGCCCCCAGCAGGGGGGAGTCGCTGAAGCTTTCTTT
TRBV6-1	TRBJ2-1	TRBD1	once	CASRDRGNNEQFF	TGTGCCAGCCGGGACAGGGGTAACAATGAGCAGTTCTTC
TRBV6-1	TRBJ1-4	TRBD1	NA	CASNYRGSNEKLFF	TGTGCCAGCAACTACAGGGGATCTAATGAAAAACTGTTTTTT
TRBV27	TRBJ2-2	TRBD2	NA	CASSGLETGNTGELFF	TGTGCCAGCAGCGGACTAGAGACTGGGAACACCGGGGAGCTGTTTTTT
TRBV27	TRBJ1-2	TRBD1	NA	CASGGTGGAGYGYTF	TGTGCCAGCGGAGGGACAGGGGGCGCGGGCTATGGCTACACCTTC
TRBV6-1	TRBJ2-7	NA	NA	CASSLRGAYEQYF	TGTGCCAGCAGTCTCCGGGGAGCCTACGAGCAGTACTTC
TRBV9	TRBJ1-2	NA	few	CASSEGSPRYGGYTF	TGTGCCAGCAGCGAGGGGTCTCCTAGGTATGGGGGCTACACCTTC
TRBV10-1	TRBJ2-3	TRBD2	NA	CASGPSGGVQDTQYF	TGCGCCAGCGGACCTAGCGGGGGGGTCCAAGATACGCAGTATTTT
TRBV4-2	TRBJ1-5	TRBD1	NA	CASSQGAGGQGNQPQHF	TGTGCCAGCAGCCAAGGGGCAGGGGGACAGGGAAATCAGCCCCAGCATTTT
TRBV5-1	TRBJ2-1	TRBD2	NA	CASSDTSGGYNEQFF	TGCGCCAGCAGCGATACTAGCGGGGGGTACAATGAGCAGTTCTTC
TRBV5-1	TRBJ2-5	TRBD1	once	CASSSGQGAGETQYF	TGCGCCAGCAGCTCTGGACAGGGGGCGGGGGAGACCCAGTACTTC
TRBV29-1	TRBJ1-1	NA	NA	CSAYDSRAEAFF	TGCAGCGCGTACGACTCGCGGGCTGAAGCTTTCTTT